Following are 20 T cell receptor beta chains from one sample sequenced in a study of identical twins. TCRdb re-called the 5' RACE reads through MiXCR, storing one row per CDR3 protein. The sample includes hundreds of thousands of distinct CDR3 sequences, about 8% of them seen just once. These data also formed part of another study, on yellow fever vaccine responses in identical twins.

The material sequenced was memory (CD45RO+) T cells sorted from blood. These receptors all come from a woman aged 18-29 years in good health.

The sample holds a few counts of this clonotype. The chain combines TRBV28 with TRBJ2-2, with D uncertain. The germline CDR1 and CDR2 sequences are MDHEN and SYDVKM. V was clipped by 6 bases and J by 4 bases, with 12 bases between them. CDR3 length: 14 residues. CDR3 in amino acids: CASSFSSGTGELFF. The CDR3, as DNA: TGTGCCAGCAGCTTCTCCTCGGGCACCGGGGAGCTGTTTTTT.

This clonotype has only a few counts. The chain combines TRBV3-1 with TRBJ2-1; D is ambiguous. With 4 bases removed from V and 4 bases from J, the gap between germline ends came to 14 bases. The CDR3 sequence is 15 residues long. Germline lookup yields CDR1 LGHDT and CDR2 YNNKEL (reference sequence). This chain's CDR3 is CASSPTPRVYNEQFF. In nucleotides, the CDR3 is TGTGCCAGCAGCCCCACCCCCAGAGTTTACAATGAGCAGTTCTTC.

This chain uses TRBV19 with TRBJ1-2; 9 bases align to TRBD1. This CDR3 comprises 12 residues. From germline, CDR1 is LNHDA and CDR2 SQIVND (reference sequence). The junction had 3 bases not matched to a gene; V was cut back by 8 bases and J by 5 bases. The CDR3 DNA reads TGTGCCAGTCGGACAGGGGAGTATGGCTACACCTTC. This gives the protein CASRTGEYGYTF.

At least ten counts were recorded for this clonotype. This chain links TRBV7-2 with TRBJ2-5; 15 bases are shared with TRBD2. The CDR3 has 16 residues. In germline, CDR1 is SGHTA, CDR2 FQGNSA. The J segment lost 7 bases and the V segment lost 4 bases, leaving 7 bases of the junction unmatched. The CDR3 DNA reads TGTGCCAGCAGCTCGGGGACTAGCGGGGGGTATGTGACCCAGTACTTC. Amino acid sequence: CASSSGTSGGYVTQYF.

This clonotype was recorded many times. J is TRBJ1-5 and V is TRBV20-1; 9 bases align to TRBD1. CDR1 is DFQATT and CDR2 is SNEGSKA in the germline V gene (reference sequence). The CDR3 spans 15 residues. The ends lost 0 bases at V and 6 bases at J; junction bases unmatched: 6. The CDR3, as DNA: TGCAGTGCTAGAGAGCCGGGACAGGGTTTTCAGCCCCAGCATTTT. It is translated as CSAREPGQGFQPQHF.

The V call is TRBV11-2, the J call TRBJ1-2; D might be TRBD1 (5 bases). The germline gives CDR1 SGHAT, CDR2 FQNNGV. With 6 bases removed from V and 7 bases from J, the gap between germline ends came to 18 bases. The CDR3 contains 14 residues. CDR3 DNA: TGTGCCAGCAGTTCCGTTAGGGGAAGAGTTGGCTACACCTTC. It specifies CASSSVRGRVGYTF. The full variable domain, its missing parts supplied by reference TRBV11-2 and TRBJ1-2, is EAGVAQSPRYKIIEKRQSVAFWCNPISGHATLYWYQQILGQGPKLLIQFQNNGVVDDSQLPKDRFSAERLKGVDSTLKIQPAKLEDSAVYLCASSSVRGRVGYTFGSGTRLTVV.

The CDR3 protein is CSARDFAAGGGSEQFF. As DNA, the CDR3 is TGCAGTGCTAGAGATTTCGCGGCGGGAGGGGGCAGTGAGCAGTTCTTC. V gene TRBV20-1 combines with J gene TRBJ2-1; 9 nucleotides align to TRBD2. This CDR3 contains 16 residues. Germline CDR1 is DFQATT and CDR2 is SNEGSKA (reference sequence). The ends lost 0 bases at V and 9 bases at J; junction bases unmatched: 12.

This chain links TRBV23-1 with TRBJ2-7; D possibly corresponds to TRBD2 (5 bases). TRBV23-1 is given ORF status, its function remaining uncertain. Between the trimmed V and J ends, which lost 3 bases and 2 bases, there was a span of 17 bases. The CDR3 has 16 residues. The CDR3 loop reads CASSHIPVPGAYEQYF. CDR3 DNA sequence: TGCGCCAGCAGTCACATCCCCGTCCCCGGGGCCTACGAGCAGTACTTC.

The sample holds a few counts of this clonotype. The chain joins TRBV2 to TRBJ1-2; TRBD1 matches at 8 bases. The trim removed 6 bases at V and 8 bases at J, leaving 8 bases unmatched. Germline V lookup: CDR1 SNHLY, CDR2 FYNNEI. The CDR3 spans 13 residues. DNA of the CDR3: TGTGCCAGCAGGGAGCAGGGGGCCGGGGGCTACACCTTC. It encodes CASREQGAGGYTF.

The chain recombines TRBV27 with TRBJ2-1; 11 bases match TRBD1. After removal of 5 bases from V and 6 bases from J, the junction contained 6 bases not matched to a gene. The V gene's germline CDR1 is MNHEY and CDR2 SMNVEV (reference sequence). This CDR3 comprises 15 residues. The CDR3 sequence: CASSPDRGRGNEQFF. CDR3 DNA sequence: TGTGCCAGCAGTCCGGACAGGGGGCGAGGCAATGAGCAGTTCTTC.

Many counts were recorded for this clonotype. V is TRBV6-1 and J is TRBJ2-1; a possible D gene is TRBD2 (5 bases). This CDR3 has 11 amino acids. The germline V and J ends were trimmed by 11 bases and 7 bases, with 12 bases remaining between them. Germline V gives CDR1 MNHNS, CDR2 SASEGT. DNA for the CDR3: TGTGCCCACGCCTCGGGGAATGAGCAGTTCTTC. This codes for CAHASGNEQFF.

As regards this clonotype: A much bigger clone sits one base away, suggesting this may be a read error. This rearrangement joins TRBV6-4 to TRBJ2-3; 10 bases fit TRBD1. V shed 5 bases and J 2 bases; nucleotides not matched to a gene: 4. The germline CDR1 and CDR2 sequences are MRHNA and SNTAGT. The CDR3 is 15 amino acids. The CDR3 loop is CASSSGTGDTDTQYF. The CDR3 coding sequence is TGTGCCAGCAGTTCCGGGACAGGGGACACAGATACGCAGTATTTT.

V gene TRBV5-4 combines with J gene TRBJ2-7; TRBD2 agrees at 7 bases. V shed 4 bases, J shed 2 bases, and the junction held 9 bases outside the gene matches. Germline lookup yields CDR1 SGHNT and CDR2 YYREEE (reference sequence). The CDR3 runs to 15 residues. This CDR3 reads CASSLAGVGTYEQYF. In DNA, the CDR3 is TGTGCCAGCAGCCTGGCGGGAGTAGGGACCTACGAGCAGTACTTC.

This chain connects TRBV27 to TRBJ1-5, with D unresolved. The germline CDR1 and CDR2 sequences are MNHEY and SMNVEV (reference sequence). The CDR3 length is 15 residues. Trimming took off 5 bases at V and 3 bases at J, with 14 bases between the two ends. The CDR3 here is CASSIRRTDNQPQHF. In nucleotides, the CDR3 is TGTGCCAGCAGTATCCGTCGAACAGACAATCAGCCCCAGCATTTT.

This clonotype was seen more than once but under ten times. The V call is TRBV20-1, the J call TRBJ2-2, with 9 nucleotides matching TRBD2. The CDR3 spans 14 residues. J gave up 7 bases and V 5 bases, and 8 bases lay outside the gene matches. Germline CDR1 is DFQATT and CDR2 is SNEGSKA (reference sequence). CDR3 nucleotides: TGCAGTGCTGATAGCGGGAGAGGCATCGGGGAGCTGTTTTTT. This translates into CSADSGRGIGELFF.

This clonotype showed up just a few times. The V and J genes are TRBV12-3 or TRBV12-4 and TRBJ1-1; D is possibly TRBD1 (5 bases). This CDR3 comprises 15 residues. Trimming took 10 bases from V and 1 from J, leaving 19 bases between them. CDR3: CANHPREGGNTEAFF. The CDR3 region has the DNA TGTGCCAACCACCCCAGGGAGGGCGGGAACACTGAAGCTTTCTTT.

This clonotype was seen many times. The chain has TRBV6-5 and TRBJ2-7; D is uncertain. Germline V CDR1 and CDR2: MNHEY, SVGAGI. Trimming cost V 0 bases and J 6 bases, with 9 bases left between them. The CDR3 consists of 13 residues. CDR3 nucleotide sequence: TGTGCCAGCAGTTACTCGCTTGGGTTCGAGCAGTACGTC. It is translated as CASSYSLGFEQYV.

V and J are TRBV27 and TRBJ2-6, with a possible D match to TRBD1 (6 bases). Germline V lookup: CDR1 MNHEY, CDR2 SMNVEV (reference sequence). Trimming took 5 bases from V and 3 from J, leaving 11 bases between them. The CDR3 extends over 15 amino acids. The CDR3 DNA sequence: TGTGCCAGCAGTGGTACAGGGCTTGGGGCCAACGTCCTGACTTTC. It specifies CASSGTGLGANVLTF.

Here the CDR3 DNA reads TGTGCCAGCAGCTTCCGGGACCCCACAGGGGAGCTGTTTTTT. This gives the protein CASSFRDPTGELFF. This rearrangement joins TRBV11-1 to TRBJ2-2; D may correspond to TRBD1 or TRBD2 (5 bases each). V shed 3 bases and J shed 8 bases, with 13 bases lying between them. The V gene's germline CDR1 is SGHAT and CDR2 FQDESV (reference sequence). The CDR3 has 14 amino acids.

This clonotype has a count of ten or more. The chain combines TRBV6-2 or TRBV6-3 with TRBJ2-2, with D tentatively TRBD1 (6 bases). Germline values: CDR1 MNHEY, CDR2 SVGEGT. V was shortened by 0 bases and J by 4 bases, with 9 bases between the two germline ends. The CDR3 loop spans 15 amino acids. This CDR3 reads CASSYSGRGTGELFF. In DNA, the CDR3 is TGTGCCAGCAGTTACTCCGGCAGGGGCACCGGGGAGCTGTTTTTT.